These T cell receptor beta chains were read from a single sample in a study of T-cell reconstitution after alpha-beta-depleted transplantation in children. MiXCR was run by TCRdb on the PCR reads, yielding one entry per CDR3 protein. The table has about 340,000 distinct CDR3 sequences, 10% seen once. Sequenced material: PBMCs from the stem cell graft donor, taken from the stem cell graft. The receptors here all came from a human donor who donated a stem cell graft to a child with acute lymphoblastic leukemia. Both conserved end residues are part of each CDR3. D genes are given only for firm matches. Size is stated for part of the rows, as once, few or many counts, or as a class when the clone is expanded.

>13|TRBD2|few|TRBJ2-1|TRBV6-2/TRBV6-3
TGTGCCAGCGAACTAGCGGCCGACAATGAGCAGTTCTTC
CASELAADNEQFF
>18|TRBD2|NA|TRBJ2-5|TRBV11-2
TGTGCCAGCAGCTACTCGGGACTAGCCTGGAGGGTTAAAGAGACCCAGTACTTC
CASSYSGLAWRVKETQYF
>15|NA|few|TRBJ2-1|TRBV10-3
TGTGCCATCACCCACGGGAGCACCTCCTACAATGAGCAGTTCTTC
CAITHGSTSYNEQFF
>15|TRBD2|few|TRBJ2-1|TRBV7-2
TGTGCCAGCAGCTTTCACGGGAGGGCCATCAATGAGCAGTTCTTC
CASSFHGRAINEQFF
>14|NA|NA|TRBJ2-7|TRBV6-1
TGTGCCAGCAGTGAAAGCTTGGGCTACTACGAGCAGTACTTC
CASSESLGYYEQYF
>16|NA|NA|TRBJ2-1|TRBV20-1
TGCAGTGCTAGAGATCGAGTTACCCCCTCCTACAATGAGCAGTTCTTC
CSARDRVTPSYNEQFF
>11|NA|NA|TRBJ2-7|TRBV12-3/TRBV12-4
TGTGCCAGCAGTTCGACCTTTGAGCAGTACTTC
CASSSTFEQYF
>13|TRBD2|NA|TRBJ2-5|TRBV20-1
TGCAGTGCCAACGGGAGGTCGGGTGAGACCCAGTACTTC
CSANGRSGETQYF
>15|TRBD1|NA|TRBJ2-1|TRBV20-1
TGCAGTGCTAGCTCCGGGACAGGAGCCATCAATGAGCAGTTCTTC
CSASSGTGAINEQFF
>20|TRBD2|NA|TRBJ2-2|TRBV7-8
TGTGCCAGCAGCTTAGCGGCTAGCGGGAGGGCCTTATCCAACACCGGGGAGCTGTTTTTT
CASSLAASGRALSNTGELFF
>15|NA|few|TRBJ1-2|TRBV9
TGTGCCAGCAGCGTAAAGGGACACCCTAATTATGGCTACACCTTC
CASSVKGHPNYGYTF
>15|TRBD2|many|TRBJ2-1|TRBV5-1
TGCGCCAGCAGCTTGGAACCCGGGAGGGCCGGAGAGCAGTTCTTC
CASSLEPGRAGEQFF
>13|NA|NA|TRBJ2-7|TRBV15
TGTGCCACCAGCAGAGTCGGGGGATCCGAGCAGTACTTC
CATSRVGGSEQYF
>15|NA|NA|TRBJ2-2|TRBV11-3
TGTGCCAGCAGCCCGAGAGGGGCTTCTAACGGGGAGCTGTTTTTT
CASSPRGASNGELFF
>15|TRBD2|NA|TRBJ2-7|TRBV19
TGTGCCAGTAGACCGGCTAGCGGGGGATTCTACGAGCAGTACTTC
CASRPASGGFYEQYF
>15|NA|NA|TRBJ2-1|TRBV7-8
TGTGCCAGCAGCTTTCAAAGGACAGTCGTTGATGAGCAGTTCTTC
CASSFQRTVVDEQFF
>16|NA|NA|TRBJ2-6|TRBV4-3
TGCGCCAGCAGCCATCACCGGGACCTCGTTGAGGGGGTCCTGACTTTC
CASSHHRDLVEGVLTF
>14|NA|many|TRBJ2-3|TRBV28
TGTGCCAGCAGTTTTCCCCATACAGGGTATACGCAGTATTTT
CASSFPHTGYTQYF
>16|TRBD2|NA|TRBJ2-3|TRBV7-2
TGTGCCAGCAGCTTAACCGCGGGAGCTGTCGCAGATACGCAGTATTTT
CASSLTAGAVADTQYF
>15|TRBD2|few|TRBJ2-7|TRBV18
TGTGCCAGCTCACCCCCTAGCGGGAGGGCCGTCGAGCAGTACTTC
CASSPPSGRAVEQYF
>15|TRBD1|few|TRBJ2-1|TRBV2
TGTGCCAGCAGCCGCGAGGGGACAGGGGCCAATGAGCAGTTCTTC
CASSREGTGANEQFF
>15|NA|few|TRBJ2-7|TRBV27
TGTGCCAGCAGTCCCGACCTGAGAGTGGGCTTCGAGCAGTACTTC
CASSPDLRVGFEQYF
>15|NA|few|TRBJ2-1|TRBV6-1
TGTGCCAGCAGATTCCGGGACAAAAGGAGGGATGAGCAGTTCTTC
CASRFRDKRRDEQFF
>13|NA|few|TRBJ1-1|TRBV11-3
TGTGCCAGCAGCCAGGTATCGAACACTGAAGCTTTCTTT
CASSQVSNTEAFF
>17|NA|NA|TRBJ2-2|TRBV3-1
TGTGCCAGCAGCCAAGAGATGGGGGCAATGGGCACCGGGGAGCTGTTTTTT
CASSQEMGAMGTGELFF
>15|NA|many|TRBJ2-4|TRBV7-2
TGTGCCAGCAGCCGTTTTCTAGGAACCAAAAACATTCAGTACTTC
CASSRFLGTKNIQYF
>13|TRBD2|few|TRBJ2-1|TRBV5-1
TGCGCCAGCAGCTCCGGGACTACAAATGAGCAGTTCTTC
CASSSGTTNEQFF
>15|NA|many|TRBJ1-5|TRBV7-3
TGTGCCAGCAGTTTAACAGGGTGGGGCAATCAGCCCCAGCATTTT
CASSLTGWGNQPQHF
>15|TRBD1|few|TRBJ2-7|TRBV4-3
TGCGCCAGCAGCCAAGGGACAGGCGATCCCTACGAGCAGTACTTC
CASSQGTGDPYEQYF